Ten or more counts support the clone carrying this TCR beta chain. Antigen unknown. 5'RACE primed from the constant segment yielded TCR alpha and TCR beta cDNA libraries bearing sample barcodes and UMIs. TCRdb ran MiXCR on the 5' RACE reads and lists one entry per CDR3 protein. The sample has approximately 34,000 distinct CDR3 sequences, about 7.3% seen once. This sample was taken from a study of T-cell memory formation after mild COVID-19. Whole-study context: TCR clusters were mostly confined to one donor each. Study-wide results and caveats: Contracting CD4+ clones sat mainly in CM and EM; CD8+ in EMRA.

The CDR3 contains 13 residues. J gave up 6 bases and V 3 bases, and 2 bases lay outside the gene matches. Germline values: CDR1 SGHTA, CDR2 FQGNSA. The genes are TRBV7-2 and TRBJ1-2; 9 nucleotides line up with TRBD1. Sequencing input: PBMCs or a T cell subset sorted from them (not recorded which). The TCR comes from a man younger than 35 who had mild COVID-19 (a few samples of this study predate the infection). Cell type and time point are not known. CDR3 residues: CASSLDRGHGYTF. The CDR3 DNA reads as TGTGCCAGCAGCTTGGACAGGGGACATGGCTACACCTTC.